These 26 T cell receptor beta chains share one sample of origin, sequenced in a study of blood T cell repertoires in COVID-19. Data came from immunoSEQ multiplex PCR; TCRdb stores just in-frame clones and leaves some out. The table shows around 340,000 clones, with 83% occurring only once. The material sequenced was peripheral blood. These receptors originate from a man under 40 with active or convalescent COVID-19.

J is TRBJ1-4 and V is TRBV9, with TRBD1 as a possible D gene (5 bases). V was trimmed by 0 bases and J by 0 bases, leaving 9 bases between them. The CDR3 is 16 residues long. The V gene's germline CDR1 is SGDLS and CDR2 YYNGEE. The CDR3 DNA reads TGTGCCAGCAGCGTAGGGGGCAGTACAACTAATGAAAAACTGTTTTTT. It yields the protein CASSVGGSTTNEKLFF. The full variable domain, rest sourced from reference TRBV9 and TRBJ1-4, is DSGVTQTPKHLITATGQRVTLRCSPRSGDLSVYWYQQSLDQGLQFLIQYYNGEERAKGNILERFSAQQFPDLHSELNLSSLELGDSALYFCASSVGGSTTNEKLFFGSGTQLSVL.

The chain employs TRBV19 and TRBJ2-3, with 12 nucleotides matching TRBD1. V gave up 9 bases and J gave up 1 base; unmatched junction bases: 17. CDR3 length equals 19 residues. Germline loops: CDR1 LNHDA, CDR2 SQIVND (reference sequence). For the CDR3, the DNA is TGTGCCAGCTCGGGGTCGGGGACAGGGGGCGTCAGGGGCACAGATACGCAGTATTTT. As protein: CASSGSGTGGVRGTDTQYF.

This chain connects TRBV3-1 (or the pseudogene TRBV3-2) to TRBJ2-5; 11 positions agree with TRBD2. V dropped 2 bases and J dropped 5; count of bases not matched to a gene: 13. This CDR3 is built from 18 residues. Germline V lookup: CDR1 LGHDT, CDR2 YNNKEL (reference sequence). The CDR3 loop is CASSQRGFLAGGSETQYF. The DNA for the CDR3 is TGTGCCAGCAGCCAAAGGGGGTTCCTAGCGGGAGGATCGGAGACCCAGTACTTC.

This chain connects TRBV28 to TRBJ2-2, with no clear D. Per germline, CDR1 MDHEN and CDR2 SYDVKM. The CDR3 runs to 12 residues. V was cut by 3 bases and J by 6 bases, with 5 bases left in between. The CDR3 coding sequence is TGTGCCAGCAGTTTTTACTCCGGGGAGCTGTTTTTT. It translates to CASSFYSGELFF.

The chain couples TRBV4-2 to TRBJ2-1; 12 positions agree with TRBD2. The CDR3 spans 14 residues. The germline V gene has CDR1 LGHNA and CDR2 YNFKEQ. V dropped 5 bases and J dropped 7; count of bases not matched to a gene: 3. The CDR3 spells CASSSTSGRNEQFF. In DNA form, the CDR3 reads TGTGCCAGCAGCTCGACTAGCGGGAGAAATGAGCAGTTCTTC.

The V gene is TRBV15, the J gene TRBJ2-7; no reliable D call. The CDR3 extends over 16 amino acids. Germline CDR1 reads LNHNV; CDR2 reads YYDKDF (reference sequence). V gave up 5 bases and J gave up 3 bases, with 20 bases separating them. The CDR3 is CATSPKWRASYYEQYF. In DNA, the CDR3 is TGTGCCACCAGCCCCAAATGGAGAGCGTCATACTACGAGCAGTACTTC.

This clone was found once. The V gene is TRBV24-1, the J gene TRBJ2-2; D gene uncertain. This CDR3 has 16 residues. Germline V lookup: CDR1 KGHDR, CDR2 SFDVKD. Trimming left V 4 bases short and J 0 bases short, with 11 bases between. The CDR3 nucleotides read TGTGCCACCAGTGAAACTTACCTACCGAACACCGGGGAGCTGTTTTTT. It codes for CATSETYLPNTGELFF.

There are a few counts of this clone. This sequence joins TRBV7-2 and TRBJ2-2; a possible D gene is TRBD2 (6 bases). The CDR3 is 16 amino acids. V was shortened by 4 bases and J by 0 bases, with 12 bases between the two germline ends. Germline CDR1 SGHTA, CDR2 FQGNSA. Written as DNA, the CDR3 is TGTGCCAGCAGCTACGGGGGTAGCGCGAACACCGGGGAGCTGTTTTTT. It translates to CASSYGGSANTGELFF.

The V gene is TRBV5-4, the J gene TRBJ2-3, with 8 bases aligning to TRBD2. Trimming at V came to 2 bases and at J to 6 bases, leaving 11 bases not matched to a gene. Germline CDR1 is SGHNT and CDR2 is YYREEE (reference sequence). CDR3 length: 16 amino acids. In nucleotides, the CDR3 is TGTGCCAGCAGCTTAGATACTAGCGGTAGGGGGGATACGCAGTATTTT. Encoded protein: CASSLDTSGRGDTQYF.

The chain couples TRBV6-5 to TRBJ2-1; 7 bases are a match to TRBD1. Germline CDR1 MNHEY, CDR2 SVGAGI. V trimming: 0 bases; J trimming: 15 bases; junction bases outside the gene matches: 8. The CDR3 has 13 residues. This CDR3 is CASSYSERGRPFF. The CDR3 DNA is TGTGCCAGCAGTTACTCGGAGAGGGGGCGACCGTTCTTC.

The gene calls are TRBV30 and TRBJ2-4; D gene uncertain. V lost 0 bases and J lost 1, with 7 bases in between. CDR1 is GTSNPN, CDR2 SVGIG, per germline (reference sequence). The CDR3 contains 14 residues. The CDR3 DNA reads TGTGCCTGGAGTGTGTTGGGCGCCAAAAACATTCAGTACTTC. Translation: CAWSVLGAKNIQYF.

This clone was observed a single time. This chain links TRBV24-1 with TRBJ1-4; no clear D. Trimming removed 4 bases from V and 7 bases from J, with 15 bases in between. Germline values: CDR1 KGHDR, CDR2 SFDVKD. The CDR3 has 15 amino acids. CDR3 sequence (DNA): TGTGCCACCAGTGAACGCACGGGGTTGGGTGAAAAACTGTTTTTT. Its translation is CATSERTGLGEKLFF.

The chain recombines TRBV5-1 with TRBJ1-1; D ambiguous. Germline V gene data show CDR1 as SGHRS and CDR2 as YFSETQ. Trimming cost V 0 bases and J 4 bases, with 7 bases left between them. The CDR3 runs 13 residues. The CDR3 protein is CASSLGYGTEAFF. CDR3 nucleotides: TGCGCCAGCAGCTTGGGCTACGGCACTGAAGCTTTCTTT.

This chain uses TRBV6-5 with TRBJ1-6; 9 nucleotides match TRBD1. The CDR3 runs to 15 residues. V trimming: 2 bases; J trimming: 6 bases; junction bases outside the gene matches: 2. Germline V gene sequence: CDR1 MNHEY, CDR2 SVGAGI. CDR3 coding DNA: TGTGCCAGCAGTTACGTGGGACAGGGTAATTCACCCCTCCACTTT. Translation gives CASSYVGQGNSPLHF.

V is TRBV24-1 and J is TRBJ1-5, with TRBD1 identical over 9 bases. This CDR3 spans 16 amino acids. The germline V gene has CDR1 KGHDR and CDR2 SFDVKD. V lost 2 bases to trimming and J lost 7 bases; unmatched junction nucleotides: 8. The CDR3 region is CATSDSTQGAGQPQHF. The DNA of the CDR3 is TGTGCCACCAGTGATTCGACACAGGGGGCCGGACAGCCCCAGCATTTT.

This clone was observed a handful of times. J is TRBJ1-1 and V is TRBV5-1; maybe TRBD1 (6 bases). Trimming took 5 bases from V and 0 from J, leaving 14 bases between them. Germline V lookup: CDR1 SGHRS, CDR2 YFSETQ. The CDR3 is made up of 15 amino acids. The DNA for the CDR3 is TGCGCCAGCAGGCTGAGCTGGACAGTGAACACTGAAGCTTTCTTT. This encodes CASRLSWTVNTEAFF.

This chain joins TRBV18 and TRBJ2-2, with a possible D match to TRBD1 (6 bases). This CDR3 is built from 16 residues. CDR1 and CDR2 from the germline V gene are KGHSH and LQKENI. V was clipped by 1 base and J by 0 bases, with 9 bases between them. CDR3 DNA sequence: TGTGCCAGCTCACCACGGGACACTTCGAACACCGGGGAGCTGTTTTTT. Translating gives CASSPRDTSNTGELFF.

A few counts support this clone. The chain recombines TRBV19 with TRBJ2-7, with D possibly being TRBD2 (6 bases). Germline V gene sequence: CDR1 LNHDA, CDR2 SQIVND (reference sequence). CDR3 length: 15 residues. With 6 bases removed from V and 3 bases from J, the gap between germline ends came to 18 bases. CDR3 DNA: TGTGCCAGTAGCAATAGCGGTTCGGAGGTCTACGAGCAGTACTTC. It yields the protein CASSNSGSEVYEQYF.

The rearrangement joins TRBV6-5 to TRBJ1-6; 8 nucleotides align to TRBD1. The V gene end was trimmed by 4 bases and the J gene end by 7 bases; junction bases not matched to a gene: 6. CDR3 length: 15 amino acids. Germline-derived CDR1 and CDR2 are MNHEY and SVGAGI. The CDR3 reads CASSFSRGPNSPLHF. The CDR3 nucleotides are TGTGCCAGCAGTTTTTCCAGGGGGCCCAATTCACCCCTCCACTTT.

The chain combines TRBV11-2 with TRBJ1-5; D not certain. From germline, CDR1 is SGHAT and CDR2 FQNNGV. Trimming took off 5 bases at V and 5 bases at J, with 16 bases between the two ends. CDR3 length: 15 residues. CDR3 sequence (DNA): TGTGCCAGCAGCGTCTCCCACGGTCAAGATCAGCCCCAGCATTTT. Encoded protein: CASSVSHGQDQPQHF.

The rearrangement links TRBV5-4 to TRBJ2-1, with TRBD2 matching 12 bases. Trimming removed 4 bases from V and 2 bases from J; junction bases left unmatched: 4. The CDR3 length is 16 residues. The germline V gene has CDR1 SGHNT and CDR2 YYREEE (reference sequence). CDR3 sequence: CASSRTSGEPYNEQFF. The CDR3 DNA sequence: TGTGCCAGCAGCCGGACTAGCGGGGAACCCTACAATGAGCAGTTCTTC. The variable domain in full, with the rest retrieved from reference TRBV5-4 and TRBJ2-1, is ETGVTQSPTHLIKTRGQQVTLRCSSQSGHNTVSWYQQALGQGPQFIFQYYREEENGRGNFPPRFSGLQFPNYSSELNVNALELDDSALYLCASSRTSGEPYNEQFFGPGTRLTVL.

The CDR3 bases are TGTGCCAGCAGTAGGGGACAAGTTAACTATGGCTACACCTTC. It encodes CASSRGQVNYGYTF. The chain is built from TRBV6-5 and TRBJ1-2; D might be TRBD1 (6 bases). The germline gives CDR1 MNHEY, CDR2 SVGAGI. The CDR3 has 14 residues. The V gene lost 5 bases and the J gene lost 1 base, with 11 bases spanning the gap.

This clone has just one count. The chain carries TRBV19 and TRBJ1-1, with D tentatively TRBD1 (5 bases). This CDR3 has 13 residues. CDR1 LNHDA and CDR2 SQIVND come from the germline V gene (reference sequence). Deletions cut 10 bases from V and 11 bases from J, with 23 bases between. The CDR3 nucleotides are TGTGCCACCTCGTGGGGCGCTTCTTCGGAGGCTTTCTTT. Amino acid sequence: CATSWGASSEAFF.

The chain has TRBV7-9 and TRBJ2-3; a possible D gene is TRBD2 (6 bases). The CDR3 extends over 11 amino acids. CDR1 SEHNR and CDR2 FQNEAQ come from the germline V gene (reference sequence). With 8 bases removed from V and 3 bases from J, the gap between germline ends came to 6 bases. The CDR3 sequence: CASGRTDTQYF. The CDR3 nucleotides read TGTGCCAGCGGGAGGACAGATACGCAGTATTTT.

This chain joins TRBV4-3 and TRBJ2-3; TRBD2 aligns across 9 bases. The CDR3 has 20 residues. Germline assignment: CDR1 LGHNA and CDR2 YSLEER. Unmatched junction bases numbered 19, after V lost 1 base and J lost 5 bases. CDR3 in amino acids: CASSQVGTSGLEGGIDTQYF. The CDR3 DNA is TGCGCCAGCAGCCAAGTGGGAACTAGCGGGCTAGAGGGGGGAATAGATACGCAGTATTTT.

This clone was seen only once. The rearrangement joins TRBV5-4 to TRBJ2-1; TRBD2 is a possible D gene (8 bases). From germline, CDR1 is SGHNT and CDR2 YYREEE (reference sequence). Between the trimmed V and J ends, which lost 3 bases and 5 bases, there was a span of 21 bases. This CDR3 is built from 17 residues. CDR3 DNA sequence: TGTGCCAGCAGCTCGGGAGGGCGGGACAGACCGGACAATGAGCAGTTCTTC. It translates to CASSSGGRDRPDNEQFF.